This TCR beta chain was recovered during a study of neurological immune-mediated disorders. This clonotype was seen at least ten times. Its antigen is undetermined. The authors made cDNA by 5'RACE with 10-nucleotide random UMIs. TCRdb recomputed calls from the 5' RACE reads with MiXCR, one row per CDR3 protein. The sample consists of roughly 98,000 distinct CDR3 sequences, around 14% of them appearing once. Time point defined: longitudinal time-point 2. The unsorted libraries were made from 2 million PBMCs kept at -80 C. J was trimmed by 4 bases and V by 4 bases; bases with no gene match: 9. The CDR3 sequence is 16 residues long. Germline V gene sequence: CDR1 SQVTM, CDR2 ANQGSEA. Study-wide findings and caveats: HTLV-1-associated myelopathy had the most TCR clonal expansion, whereas multiple sclerosis had the least (lower than in healthy controls).

The V call is TRBV29-1, the J call TRBJ2-3; 12 bases fit TRBD2. The receptor was isolated from a female donor with HTLV-1-associated myelopathy (HAM/TSP). The sequenced sample consisted of PBMCs. CDR3 sequence: CSVGRLAGEYPDTQYF. The CDR3 region has the DNA TGCAGCGTTGGTCGACTAGCGGGGGAGTATCCAGATACGCAGTATTTT.